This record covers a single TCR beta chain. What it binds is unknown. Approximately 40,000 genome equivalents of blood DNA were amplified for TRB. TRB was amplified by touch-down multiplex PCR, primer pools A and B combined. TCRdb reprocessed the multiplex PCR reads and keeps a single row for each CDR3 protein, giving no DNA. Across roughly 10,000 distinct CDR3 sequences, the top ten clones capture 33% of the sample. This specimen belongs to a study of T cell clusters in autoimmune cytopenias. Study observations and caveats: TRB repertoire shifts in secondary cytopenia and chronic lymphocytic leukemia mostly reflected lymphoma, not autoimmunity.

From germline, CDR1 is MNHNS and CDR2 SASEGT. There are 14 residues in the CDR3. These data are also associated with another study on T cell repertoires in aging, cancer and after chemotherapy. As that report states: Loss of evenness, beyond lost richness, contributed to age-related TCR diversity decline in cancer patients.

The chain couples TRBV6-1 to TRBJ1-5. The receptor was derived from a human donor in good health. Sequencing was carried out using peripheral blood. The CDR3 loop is CASSEAEREWPQHF.